The source of this TCR beta chain is a study of blood T cell repertoires in COVID-19. The overall study: From the United States, Italy and Spain came samples of acute and convalescent COVID-19. T cells, B-cell-depleted T cells, or PBMCs supplied cDNA or gDNA.

The germline V gene encodes CDR1 DFQATT and CDR2 SNEGSKA (reference sequence). The V gene lost 3 bases and the J gene lost 4 bases, with 10 bases spanning the gap. CDR3 length equals 13 residues. Source study methods: The authors estimated nucleated cell counts from reference gene primer amplification. Clones were read by immunoSEQ multiplex PCR, and TCRdb kept only the in-frame ones, dropping some. The V and J calls and the clone size are those of that table, but D and trimming were determined from the DNA. The sample records 180,000 or so clones, 70% to 85% being singletons. The origin of this receptor is a man aged 45 to 65 who had recovered from COVID-19. The specimen sequenced was peripheral blood. The chain uses TRBV20-1 and TRBJ1-5; tentatively, D is TRBD1 (6 bases). CDR3 loop: CSASQGWNQPQHF. The CDR3 DNA reads as TGCAGTGCTAGTCAGGGGTGGAATCAGCCCCAGCATTTT.